The entry below gives a single T cell receptor (beta chain) sequence along with its context. How the authors handled the data: Estimation of nucleated cell counts relied on the amplification of reference gene primers. Generated by immunoSEQ multiplex PCR, the TCRdb table keeps only in-frame clones and is missing some. D and trimming come from the DNA, and the V and J calls and clone size come from that table. The sample comprises about 120,000 clones, 82% of which are singletons, and 7.5% rests with the top ten. Trimming removed 3 bases from V and 9 bases from J; junction bases left unmatched: 5. The CDR3 contains 15 residues. The germline gives CDR1 LGHDT, CDR2 YNNKEL (reference sequence). The data derive from a study of blood T cell repertoires in COVID-19.

This TCR came from a man aged 65 to 79 with active or convalescent COVID-19. Sequencing was performed on peripheral blood. V is TRBV3-1 (or the pseudogene TRBV3-2) and J is TRBJ1-6; TRBD1 agrees at 10 bases. CDR3 coding DNA: TGTGCCAGCAGCCATTCGGACAGGGGGGGTTCACCCCTCCACTTT. Translated, it gives CASSHSDRGGSPLHF.